This entry features one TCR beta chain sequence. This same CDR3 is encoded by further DNA sequences in the sample. Enrollment of patients from Seattle took place during active infection, with longitudinal follow-up. The data are from a study of blood T cell repertoires in COVID-19. About the study: Italy, Spain and the United States were the sources of the convalescent and acute COVID-19 samples. From T cells, B-cell-depleted T cells, or PBMCs came the material, which was cDNA or gDNA.

CDR1 SGHRS and CDR2 YFSETQ come from the germline V gene. This CDR3 is built from 12 residues. The V gene lost 5 bases and the J gene lost 4 bases, with 9 bases spanning the gap. Study processing details: The assay estimated nucleated cells by amplifying reference gene primers. Profiling relied on immunoSEQ multiplex PCR, and the TCRdb table lists in-frame clones only, not all of them. V, J and clone size are those of that table, while D and trimming were read from the DNA. The sample carries under 250,000 clones, about 82% recorded once. The source of this sequence is a woman older than 75 with COVID-19, enrolled during active disease. V is TRBV5-1 and J is TRBJ1-2; D remains ambiguous. Source material: peripheral blood. The CDR3 DNA sequence: TGCGCCAGCAGTCTCGACACCTATGGCTACACCTTC. Encoded protein: CASSLDTYGYTF.